This TCR beta chain appears in the sequencing data of a study of blood T cell repertoires in COVID-19. Overall study context: The cDNA or gDNA used as material had been derived from T cells, B-cell-depleted T cells, or PBMCs.

Enrolled during active infection, Seattle patients were then followed longitudinally. V lost 3 bases and J lost 0; bases outside the gene matches: 6. CDR1 SGHRS and CDR2 YFSETQ come from the germline V gene. This CDR3 has 15 residues. Using immunoSEQ multiplex PCR, the repertoire was profiled, and TCRdb retains in-frame clones only, with some absent. Of 200,000 to 250,000 clones in the sample, 70% to 90% are singletons; the top ten hold about 2.5%. The sequence derives from a woman in her 70s with COVID-19, enrolled during active disease. The chain recombines TRBV5-1 with TRBJ2-7; TRBD1 matches 7 bases. The sample was peripheral blood. CDR3 nucleotide sequence: TGCGCCAGCAGCTATGGGACAGCAGCCTCCTACGAGCAGTACTTC. Translated, it gives CASSYGTAASYEQYF.